The 5 T cell receptor beta chains given below trace back to one sample, sequenced in a study of T cell responses to AZD1222 COVID-19 vaccine listed by TCRdb under 2021. The method was the immunoSEQ multiplex PCR assay. TCRdb retrieved this table from immuneACCESS and kept in-frame rearrangements only. Not all clones are present; in checked studies, unresolved V genes account for under half, and no reason is known for the remainder. The sample table shows around 62,000 clones, and about 87% are seen once. Under 6.5% of the sample goes to the ten largest clones. The time point label corresponds to: baseline before first vaccination. The sample here was peripheral blood, taken on day 0 of AZD1222 vaccination. The receptors were sampled from an adult in good health.

The gene calls are TRBV5-1 and TRBJ1-4; D is ambiguous. CDR1 and CDR2 (germline): SGHRS, YFSETQ. The CDR3 is 14 residues long. The V end lost 2 bases, the J end lost 6 bases, and 11 bases lay between the germline ends. In nucleotides, the CDR3 is TGCGCCAGCAGCTTTAGCGGGAGGGATGAAAAACTGTTTTTT. It encodes CASSFSGRDEKLFF.

The chain links TRBV6-5 to TRBJ1-4; 9 nucleotides align to TRBD1. This CDR3 region has 14 residues. The V gene's germline CDR1 is MNHEY and CDR2 SVGAGI. Germline trimming cut 5 bases from V and 4 bases from J; bases unmatched to any gene: 2. The CDR3 region has the DNA TGTGCCAGCAGTCGACAGGGGGTTAATGAAAAACTGTTTTTT. It codes for CASSRQGVNEKLFF.

This chain uses TRBV6-5 with TRBJ2-1; 8 positions match TRBD2. The CDR3 consists of 15 residues. CDR1 is MNHEY and CDR2 is SVGAGI in the germline V gene. Unmatched junction bases numbered 4, after V lost 5 bases and J lost 1 base. CDR3 coding DNA: TGTGCCAGCAGTAAACTAGCGGTATCCTACAATGAGCAGTTCTTC. Its protein is CASSKLAVSYNEQFF.

This sequence joins TRBV6-5 and TRBJ1-2; maybe TRBD1 (5 bases). This CDR3 has 15 residues. V was cut by 6 bases and J by 4 bases, with 18 bases left in between. Per germline, CDR1 MNHEY and CDR2 SVGAGI. CDR3 bases: TGTGCCAGCAGGCCGGACGTCAGGGTAGCCTATGGCTACACCTTC. Translating gives CASRPDVRVAYGYTF.

The CDR3 protein is CASSSLGQGGTEAFF. In DNA form, the CDR3 reads TGCGCCAGCAGCTCCCTTGGCCAGGGGGGCACTGAAGCTTTCTTT. V usage is TRBV5-1 and J usage is TRBJ1-1, with 7 bases fitting TRBD1. V shed 3 bases, J shed 4 bases, and the junction held 9 bases outside the gene matches. The V gene's germline CDR1 is SGHRS and CDR2 YFSETQ. The CDR3 contains 15 residues.